This TCR beta chain came from a study of blood T cell repertoires in COVID-19 (dated by TCRdb to about 2020). Regarding the research as a whole: The collaborator samples originated in the United States, Italy and Spain and spanned the acute and convalescent phases of COVID-19. The material from the prospective study consisted of cDNA or gDNA derived from T cells, B-cell-depleted T cells, or PBMCs. Deeply sampled blood TCRbeta repertoires from subjects exposed to, actively infected with, or recovered from COVID-19 were included in the dataset. The repertoires were released in a freely available public database meant as a resource for research on the immune response to SARS-CoV-2. Samples came from the ongoing ImmuneRACE study (first 160 participants) plus 1,254 subjects from 6 global collaborators. A de-identified subject ID, COVID-19 status, age in years and sex were almost always included in the sample metadata. Where available, HLA class I and class II types were obtained from metadata supplied by the sample provider rather than from assay-based typing. Overall study outcomes, separate from this receptor: The amount of clinical and demographic metadata varied by source and participant and was provided uncurated.

Comment on this clone: No cognate antigen has been identified for it. No much larger clonotype is one base removed from it; base qualities were not supplied.

CDR1 and CDR2 were assigned from the germline V gene as SGHVS and FQNEAQ. V and J lose 2 bases and 0 bases, and a span of 14 bases separates them. The CDR3 runs 16 residues from the cysteine to the phenylalanine. Left in the record is the CDR3 DNA by itself, 48 bases read in frame from the first base. The immunoSEQ Assay, a bias-controlled multiplex PCR, was used to amplify TCRbeta CDR3 regions from genomic DNA. Per the original workflow: The number of nucleated cells in each sample was estimated from the amplification of reference gene primers within the assay. To quantify the absolute abundance of each unique TCRbeta CDR3 rearrangement, sequence reads were collapsed and filtered. For each sample, productive Simpson clonality was calculated as the square root of Simpson's diversity index across productive rearrangements. TCRdb holds this immuneACCESS table with in-frame rearrangements only. Some clones are missing; in checked studies, unresolved V genes explain under half, and the rest has no known cause. D and trimming were read from the DNA, whereas the V and J calls and clone size are those reported in that table. This sample comprises around 250,000 clones, over 70% of them detected only once. Around 3% of the sample is taken by the ten largest.

Enrolling through a virtual design, the prospective study's participants ranged in age from roughly 18 to 95 years and lived across about two dozen United States geographic areas. In the prospective study, participants were assigned to cohorts based on the clinical history participants reported in a screening survey and a study questionnaire. A participant counted as exposed if, within 2 weeks of entering the study, that participant had been in contact with someone who had a PCR-confirmed or clinician-diagnosed COVID-19 case. Each participant in the prospective study had whole blood, serum and a nasopharyngeal or oropharyngeal swab collected by mobile phlebotomists. Participants in the prospective study had the option to provide additional blood draws and questionnaires over a 2-month period. Before DNA extraction, blood samples from the prospective study were shipped at room temperature or frozen.

This chain joins TRBV7-8 to TRBJ2-7, with an unclear D gene assignment. Sequenced: PBMCs or T cells enriched from blood (not recorded which). The source is a woman between 40 and 50 years old who had been exposed to COVID-19. The encoded CDR3 is CASSLRRLDSSYEQYF. The sequence in DNA is TGTGCCAGCAGCTTACGGCGGCTCGATAGCTCCTACGAGCAGTACTTC.